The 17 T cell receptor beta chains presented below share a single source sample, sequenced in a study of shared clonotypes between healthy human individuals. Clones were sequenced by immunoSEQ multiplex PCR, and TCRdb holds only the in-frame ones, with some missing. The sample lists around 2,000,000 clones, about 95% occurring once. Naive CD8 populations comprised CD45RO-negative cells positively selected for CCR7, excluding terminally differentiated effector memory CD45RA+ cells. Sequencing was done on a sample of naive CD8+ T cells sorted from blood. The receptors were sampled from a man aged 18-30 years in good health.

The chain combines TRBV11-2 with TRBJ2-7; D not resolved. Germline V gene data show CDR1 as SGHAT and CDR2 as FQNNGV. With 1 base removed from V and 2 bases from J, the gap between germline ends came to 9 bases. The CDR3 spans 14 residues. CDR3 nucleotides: TGTGCCAGCAGCTTAGTCAGGATGGCCTACGAGCAGTACTTC. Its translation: CASSLVRMAYEQYF.

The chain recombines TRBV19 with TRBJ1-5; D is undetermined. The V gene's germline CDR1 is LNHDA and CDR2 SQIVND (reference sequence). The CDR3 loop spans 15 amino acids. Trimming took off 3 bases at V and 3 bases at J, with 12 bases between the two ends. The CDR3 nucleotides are TGTGCCAGTAGTATGGCCCAGGACCTCAATCAGCCCCAGCATTTT. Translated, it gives CASSMAQDLNQPQHF.

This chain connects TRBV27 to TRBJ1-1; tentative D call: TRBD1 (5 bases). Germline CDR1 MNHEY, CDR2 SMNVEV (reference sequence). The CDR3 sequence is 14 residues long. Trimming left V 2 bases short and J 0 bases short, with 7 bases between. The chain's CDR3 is CASSLDSLNTEAFF. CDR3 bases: TGTGCCAGCAGTTTAGACAGCTTGAACACTGAAGCTTTCTTT.

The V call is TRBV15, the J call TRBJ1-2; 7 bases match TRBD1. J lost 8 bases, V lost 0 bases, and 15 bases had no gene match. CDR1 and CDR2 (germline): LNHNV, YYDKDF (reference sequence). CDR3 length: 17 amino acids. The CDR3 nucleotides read TGTGCCACCAGCAGAGATGTTCCCGGGCGGCAGGGGGACGGCTACACCTTC. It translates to CATSRDVPGRQGDGYTF. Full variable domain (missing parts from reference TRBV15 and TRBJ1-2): DAMVIQNPRYQVTQFGKPVTLSCSQTLNHNVMYWYQQKSSQAPKLLFHYYDKDFNNEADTPDNFQSRRPNTSFCFLDIRSPGLGDTAMYLCATSRDVPGRQGDGYTFGSGTRLTVV.

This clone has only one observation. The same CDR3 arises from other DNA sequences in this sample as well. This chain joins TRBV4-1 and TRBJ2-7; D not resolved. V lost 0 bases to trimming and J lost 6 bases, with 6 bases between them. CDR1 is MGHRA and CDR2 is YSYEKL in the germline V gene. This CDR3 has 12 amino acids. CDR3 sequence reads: CASSQDLSEQYF. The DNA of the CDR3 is TGCGCCAGCAGCCAAGATCTGTCCGAGCAGTACTTC.

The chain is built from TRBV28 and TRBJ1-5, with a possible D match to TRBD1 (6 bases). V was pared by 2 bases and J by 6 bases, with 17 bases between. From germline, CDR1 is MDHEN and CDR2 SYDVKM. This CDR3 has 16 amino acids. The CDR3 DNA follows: TGTGCCAGCAGTTTAAGCCGAGGGGGACCTCGTCAGCCCCAGCATTTT. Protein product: CASSLSRGGPRQPQHF.

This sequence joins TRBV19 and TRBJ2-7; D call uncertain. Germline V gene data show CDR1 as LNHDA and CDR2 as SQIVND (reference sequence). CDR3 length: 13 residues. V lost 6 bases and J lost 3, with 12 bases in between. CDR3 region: CASSPTVFYEQYF. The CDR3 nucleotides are TGTGCCAGTAGCCCAACAGTTTTCTACGAGCAGTACTTC. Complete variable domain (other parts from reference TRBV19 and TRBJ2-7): DGGITQSPKYLFRKEGQNVTLSCEQNLNHDAMYWYRQDPGQGLRLIYYSQIVNDFQKGDIAEGYSVSREKKESFPLTVTSAQKNPTAFYLCASSPTVFYEQYFGPGTRLTVT.

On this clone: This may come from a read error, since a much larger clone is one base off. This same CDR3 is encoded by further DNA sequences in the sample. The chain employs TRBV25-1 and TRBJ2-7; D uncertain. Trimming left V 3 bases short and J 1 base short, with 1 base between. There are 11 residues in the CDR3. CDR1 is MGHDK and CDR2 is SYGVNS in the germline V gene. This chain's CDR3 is CASSDSYEQYF. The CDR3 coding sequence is TGTGCCAGCAGTGATTCCTACGAGCAGTACTTC.

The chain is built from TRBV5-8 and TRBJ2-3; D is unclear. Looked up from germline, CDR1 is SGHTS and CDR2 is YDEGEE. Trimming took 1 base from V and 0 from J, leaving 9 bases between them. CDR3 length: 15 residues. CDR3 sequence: CASSLNTPSTDTQYF. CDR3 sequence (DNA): TGTGCCAGCAGCTTGAACACCCCTAGCACAGATACGCAGTATTTT.

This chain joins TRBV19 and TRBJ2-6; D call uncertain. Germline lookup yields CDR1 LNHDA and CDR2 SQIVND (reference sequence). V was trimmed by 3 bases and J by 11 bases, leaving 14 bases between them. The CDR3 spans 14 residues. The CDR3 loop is CASSIGTLLDVLTF. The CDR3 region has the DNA TGTGCCAGTAGTATCGGTACTCTCCTTGACGTCCTGACTTTC. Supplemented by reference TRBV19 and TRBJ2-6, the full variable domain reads DGGITQSPKYLFRKEGQNVTLSCEQNLNHDAMYWYRQDPGQGLRLIYYSQIVNDFQKGDIAEGYSVSREKKESFPLTVTSAQKNPTAFYLCASSIGTLLDVLTFGAGSRLTVL.

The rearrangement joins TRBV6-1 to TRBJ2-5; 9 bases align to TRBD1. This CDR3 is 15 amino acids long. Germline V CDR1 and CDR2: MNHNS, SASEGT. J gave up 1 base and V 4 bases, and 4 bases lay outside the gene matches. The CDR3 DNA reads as TGTGCCAGCAGTGGGGACAGGGTGCCCCAAGAGACCCAGTACTTC. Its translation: CASSGDRVPQETQYF.

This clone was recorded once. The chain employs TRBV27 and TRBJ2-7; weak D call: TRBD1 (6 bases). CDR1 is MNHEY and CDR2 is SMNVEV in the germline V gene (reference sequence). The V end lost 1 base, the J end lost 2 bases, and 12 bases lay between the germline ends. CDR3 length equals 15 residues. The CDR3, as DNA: TGTGCCAGCAGTTTATTGTTCGGGACAACCTACGAGCAGTACTTC. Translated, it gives CASSLLFGTTYEQYF.

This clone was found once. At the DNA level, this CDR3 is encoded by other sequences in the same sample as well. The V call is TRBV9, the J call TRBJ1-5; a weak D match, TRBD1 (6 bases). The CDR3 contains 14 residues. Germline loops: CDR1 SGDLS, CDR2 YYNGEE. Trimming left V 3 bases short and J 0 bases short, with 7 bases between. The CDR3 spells CASSEGDSNQPQHF. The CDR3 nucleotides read TGTGCCAGCAGCGAGGGGGATAGCAATCAGCCCCAGCATTTT.

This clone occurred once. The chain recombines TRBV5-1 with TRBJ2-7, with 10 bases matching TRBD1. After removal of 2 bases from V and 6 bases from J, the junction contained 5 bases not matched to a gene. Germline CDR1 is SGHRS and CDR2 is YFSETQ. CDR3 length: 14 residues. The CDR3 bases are TGCGCCAGCAGCTTCGGGACAGGGGCGTTCGAGCAGTACTTC. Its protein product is CASSFGTGAFEQYF.

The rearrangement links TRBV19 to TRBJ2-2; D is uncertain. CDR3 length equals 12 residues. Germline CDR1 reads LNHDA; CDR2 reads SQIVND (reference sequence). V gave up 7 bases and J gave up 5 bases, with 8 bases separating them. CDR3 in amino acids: CASIDGTGELFF. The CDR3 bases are TGTGCCAGTATTGACGGAACCGGGGAGCTGTTTTTT.

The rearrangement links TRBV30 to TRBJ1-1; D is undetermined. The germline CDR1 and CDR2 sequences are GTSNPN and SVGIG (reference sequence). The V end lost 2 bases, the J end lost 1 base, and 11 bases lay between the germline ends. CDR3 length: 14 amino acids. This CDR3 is CAWSNGRGNTEAFF. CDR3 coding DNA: TGTGCCTGGAGTAACGGACGGGGGAACACTGAAGCTTTCTTT.

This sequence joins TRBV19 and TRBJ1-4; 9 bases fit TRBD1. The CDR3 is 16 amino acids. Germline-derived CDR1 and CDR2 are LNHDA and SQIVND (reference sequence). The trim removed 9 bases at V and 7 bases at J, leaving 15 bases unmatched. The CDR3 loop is CASQRDREGGVEKLFF. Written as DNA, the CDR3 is TGTGCCAGCCAGAGGGACAGGGAGGGCGGTGTTGAAAAACTGTTTTTT.